The present TCR beta chain was sequenced within a study of T cell responses to AZD1222 COVID-19 vaccine. Profiling relied on immunoSEQ multiplex PCR, and the TCRdb table lists in-frame clones only, not all of them. The sample holds about 270,000 clones; 85% to 95% are singletons and the top ten take less than 0.6%. This CDR3 region has 13 residues. Trimming cost V 4 bases and J 4 bases, with 10 bases left between them. This clone was detected once. Its target is unknown. Study-level findings and limits: It should be noted that donors were predominantly white British and more often female, and clonal diversity was possibly underestimated.

This sequence originates from an adult who received the AZD1222 COVID-19 vaccine. The J gene is TRBJ1-2, the V gene TRBV12-3 or TRBV12-4; a possible D gene is TRBD1 (5 bases). Sequencing was performed on peripheral blood, taken 28 days after the second AZD1222 dose. CDR3 nucleotide sequence: TGTGCCAGCAGTTCAGGGAATAGCTATGGCTACACCTTC. Protein product: CASSSGNSYGYTF.